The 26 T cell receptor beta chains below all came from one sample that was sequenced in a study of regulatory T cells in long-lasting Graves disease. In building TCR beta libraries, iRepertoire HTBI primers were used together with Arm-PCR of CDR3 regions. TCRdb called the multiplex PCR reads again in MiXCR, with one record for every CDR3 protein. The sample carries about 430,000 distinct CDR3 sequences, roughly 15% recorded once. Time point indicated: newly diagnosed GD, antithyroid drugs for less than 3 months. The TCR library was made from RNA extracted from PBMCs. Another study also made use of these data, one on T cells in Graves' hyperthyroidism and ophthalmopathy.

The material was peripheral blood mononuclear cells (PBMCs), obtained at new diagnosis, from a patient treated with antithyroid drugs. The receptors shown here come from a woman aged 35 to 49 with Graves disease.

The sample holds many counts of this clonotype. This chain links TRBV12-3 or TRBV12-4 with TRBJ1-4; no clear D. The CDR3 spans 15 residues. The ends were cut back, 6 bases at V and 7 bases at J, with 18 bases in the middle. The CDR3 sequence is CASSPPRGWGEKLFF. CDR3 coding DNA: TGTGCCAGCAGCCCGCCGCGAGGGTGGGGTGAAAAACTGTTTTTT.

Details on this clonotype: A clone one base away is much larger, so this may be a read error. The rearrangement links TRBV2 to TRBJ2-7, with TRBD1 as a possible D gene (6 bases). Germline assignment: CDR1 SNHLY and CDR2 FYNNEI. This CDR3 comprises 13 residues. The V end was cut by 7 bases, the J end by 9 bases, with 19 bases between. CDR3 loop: CASTLQTVGGQYF. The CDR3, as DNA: TGTGCCAGCACCCTTCAGACGGTAGGGGGGCAGTACTTC.

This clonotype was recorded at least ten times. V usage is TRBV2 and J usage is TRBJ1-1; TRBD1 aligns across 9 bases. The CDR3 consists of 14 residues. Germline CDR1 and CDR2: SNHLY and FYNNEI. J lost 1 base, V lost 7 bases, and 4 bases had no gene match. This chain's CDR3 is CASTKDRGNTEAFF. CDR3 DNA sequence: TGTGCCAGCACTAAGGACAGGGGGAACACTGAAGCTTTCTTT.

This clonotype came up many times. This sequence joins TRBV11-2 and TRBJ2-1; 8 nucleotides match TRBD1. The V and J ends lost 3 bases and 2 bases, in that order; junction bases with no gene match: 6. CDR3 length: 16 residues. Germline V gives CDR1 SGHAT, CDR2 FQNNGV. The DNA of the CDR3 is TGTGCCAGCAGCTTGAGGCAGGGGGCCGCCTACAATGAGCAGTTCTTC. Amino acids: CASSLRQGAAYNEQFF.

CDR3 amino acids: CAISGDRGQVYGYTF. The CDR3 DNA reads as TGTGCCATCAGTGGGGACAGGGGGCAGGTCTATGGCTACACCTTC. This rearrangement joins TRBV10-3 to TRBJ1-2; TRBD1 matches 12 bases. CDR1 ENHRY and CDR2 SYGVKD come from the germline V gene. With 4 bases clipped from V and 4 bases from J, the junction kept 4 bases outside the gene matches. The CDR3 loop spans 15 amino acids.

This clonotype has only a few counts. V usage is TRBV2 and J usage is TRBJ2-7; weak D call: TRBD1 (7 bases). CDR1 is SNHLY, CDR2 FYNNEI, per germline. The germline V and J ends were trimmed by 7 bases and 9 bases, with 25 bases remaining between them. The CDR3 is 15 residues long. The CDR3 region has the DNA TGTGCCAGCAATGGTGAGGGGCCAGGGGGAGGATGGCAGTACTTC. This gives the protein CASNGEGPGGGWQYF.

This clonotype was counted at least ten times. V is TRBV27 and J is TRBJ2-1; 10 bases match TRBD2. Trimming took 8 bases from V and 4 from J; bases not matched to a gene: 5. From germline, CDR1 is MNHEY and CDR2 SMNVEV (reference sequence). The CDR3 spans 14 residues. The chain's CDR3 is CASSLAGEYNEQFF. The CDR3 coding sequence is TGTGCCAGCTCCCTAGCGGGAGAGTACAATGAGCAGTTCTTC.

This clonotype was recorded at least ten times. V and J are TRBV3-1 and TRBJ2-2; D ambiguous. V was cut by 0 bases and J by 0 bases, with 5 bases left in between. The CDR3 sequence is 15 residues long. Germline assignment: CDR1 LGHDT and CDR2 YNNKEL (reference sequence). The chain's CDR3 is CASSQELTNTGELFF. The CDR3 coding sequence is TGTGCCAGCAGCCAAGAACTAACGAACACCGGGGAGCTGTTTTTT.

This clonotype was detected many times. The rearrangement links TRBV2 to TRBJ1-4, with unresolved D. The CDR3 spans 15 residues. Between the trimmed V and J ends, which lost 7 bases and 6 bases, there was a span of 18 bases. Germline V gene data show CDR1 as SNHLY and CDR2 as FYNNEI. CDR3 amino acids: CASKVGSSPDEKLFF. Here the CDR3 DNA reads TGTGCCAGCAAAGTCGGGAGCTCTCCTGATGAAAAACTGTTTTTT.

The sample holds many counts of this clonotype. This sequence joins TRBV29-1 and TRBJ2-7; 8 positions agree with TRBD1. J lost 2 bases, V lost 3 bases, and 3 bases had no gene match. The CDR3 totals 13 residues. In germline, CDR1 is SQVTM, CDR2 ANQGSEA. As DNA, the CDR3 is TGCAGCGTTGACGGACAGGGTGCCTACGAGCAGTACTTC. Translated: CSVDGQGAYEQYF.

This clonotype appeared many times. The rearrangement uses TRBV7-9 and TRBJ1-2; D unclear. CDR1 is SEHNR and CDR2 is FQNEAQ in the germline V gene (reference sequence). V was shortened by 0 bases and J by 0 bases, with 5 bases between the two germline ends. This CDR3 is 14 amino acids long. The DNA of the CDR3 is TGTGCCAGCAGCTTAGCGGTAGCTAACTATGGCTACACCTTC. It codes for CASSLAVANYGYTF.

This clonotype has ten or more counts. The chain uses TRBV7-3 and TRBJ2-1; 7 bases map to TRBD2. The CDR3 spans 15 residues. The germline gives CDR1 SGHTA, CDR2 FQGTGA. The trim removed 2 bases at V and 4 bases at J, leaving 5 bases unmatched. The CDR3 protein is CASSLGGGWYNEQFF. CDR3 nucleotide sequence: TGTGCCAGCAGCTTAGGGGGGGGTTGGTACAATGAGCAGTTCTTC.

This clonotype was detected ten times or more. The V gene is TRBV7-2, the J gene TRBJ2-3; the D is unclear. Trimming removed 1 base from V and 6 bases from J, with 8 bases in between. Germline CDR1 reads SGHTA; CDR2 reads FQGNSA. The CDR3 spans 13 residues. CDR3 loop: CASSLVSRDTQYF. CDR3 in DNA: TGTGCCAGCAGCTTAGTATCAAGGGATACGCAGTATTTT.

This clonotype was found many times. The CDR3 DNA reads TGTGCCAGCAGCCTAGGGACTAGCGGCCACTACTCTGGGGCCAACGTCCTGACTTTC. Translating gives CASSLGTSGHYSGANVLTF. The rearrangement links TRBV11-2 to TRBJ2-6; TRBD2 agrees at 11 bases. Germline values: CDR1 SGHAT, CDR2 FQNNGV. The CDR3 runs 19 residues. J lost 0 bases, V lost 5 bases, and 9 bases had no gene match. Supplemented by reference TRBV11-2 and TRBJ2-6, the full variable domain reads EAGVAQSPRYKIIEKRQSVAFWCNPISGHATLYWYQQILGQGPKLLIQFQNNGVVDDSQLPKDRFSAERLKGVDSTLKIQPAKLEDSAVYLCASSLGTSGHYSGANVLTFGAGSRLTVL.

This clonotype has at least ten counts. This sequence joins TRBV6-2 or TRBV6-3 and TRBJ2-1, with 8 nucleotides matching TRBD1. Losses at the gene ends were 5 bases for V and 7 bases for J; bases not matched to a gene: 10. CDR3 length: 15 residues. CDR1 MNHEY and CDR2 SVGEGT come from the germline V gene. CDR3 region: CASSPSLTGANEQFF. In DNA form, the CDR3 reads TGTGCCAGCAGTCCTTCACTGACAGGGGCGAATGAGCAGTTCTTC.

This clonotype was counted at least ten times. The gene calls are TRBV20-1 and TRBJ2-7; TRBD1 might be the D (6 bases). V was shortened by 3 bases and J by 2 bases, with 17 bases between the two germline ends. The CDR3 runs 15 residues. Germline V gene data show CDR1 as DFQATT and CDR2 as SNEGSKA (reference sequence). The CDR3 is CSARGTGSLPYEQYF. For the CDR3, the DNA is TGCAGTGCTAGGGGAACAGGGTCCCTTCCCTACGAGCAGTACTTC.

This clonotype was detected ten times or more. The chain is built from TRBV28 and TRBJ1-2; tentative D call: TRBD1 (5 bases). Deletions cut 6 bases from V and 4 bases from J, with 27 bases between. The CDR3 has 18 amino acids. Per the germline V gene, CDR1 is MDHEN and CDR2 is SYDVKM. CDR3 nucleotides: TGTGCCAGCAGCTCAGGGACGCCCGAGTGGGGTGGGTTCTATGGCTACACCTTC. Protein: CASSSGTPEWGGFYGYTF.

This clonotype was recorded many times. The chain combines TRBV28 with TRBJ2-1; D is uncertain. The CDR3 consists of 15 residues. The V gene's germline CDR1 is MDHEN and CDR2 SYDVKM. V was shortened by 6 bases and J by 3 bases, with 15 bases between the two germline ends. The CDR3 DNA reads TGTGCCAGCAGCCCTATTCCGGGTAGCTACAATGAGCAGTTCTTC. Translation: CASSPIPGSYNEQFF.

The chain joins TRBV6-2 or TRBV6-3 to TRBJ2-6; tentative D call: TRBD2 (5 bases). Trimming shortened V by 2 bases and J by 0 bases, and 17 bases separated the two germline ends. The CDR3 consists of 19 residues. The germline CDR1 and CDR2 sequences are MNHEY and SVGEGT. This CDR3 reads CASSYVRLATSSGANVLTF. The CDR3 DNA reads TGTGCCAGCAGTTACGTCAGATTAGCGACGAGCTCTGGGGCCAACGTCCTGACTTTC.

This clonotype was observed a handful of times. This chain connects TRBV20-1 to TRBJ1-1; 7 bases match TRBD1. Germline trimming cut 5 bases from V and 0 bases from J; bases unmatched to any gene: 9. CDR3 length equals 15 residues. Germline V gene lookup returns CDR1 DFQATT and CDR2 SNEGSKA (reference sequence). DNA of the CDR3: TGCAGTGCTTTCCTCTTCGACAGGGTGAACACTGAAGCTTTCTTT. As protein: CSAFLFDRVNTEAFF.

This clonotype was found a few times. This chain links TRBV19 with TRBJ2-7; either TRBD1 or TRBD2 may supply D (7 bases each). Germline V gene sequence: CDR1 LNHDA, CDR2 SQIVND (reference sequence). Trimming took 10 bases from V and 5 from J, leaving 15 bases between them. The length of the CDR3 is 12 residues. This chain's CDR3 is CATRGGANEQYF. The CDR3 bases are TGTGCCACCAGGGGGGGGGCCAACGAGCAGTACTTC.

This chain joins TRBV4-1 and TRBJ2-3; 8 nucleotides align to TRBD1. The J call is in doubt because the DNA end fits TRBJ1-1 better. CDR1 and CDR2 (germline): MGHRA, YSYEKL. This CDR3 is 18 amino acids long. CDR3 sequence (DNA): TGCGCCAGCAGCCCTCATCGAGACAGGGGAATTTCAAACACTGAAGCTTTCTTT. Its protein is CASSPHRDRGISNTEAFF.

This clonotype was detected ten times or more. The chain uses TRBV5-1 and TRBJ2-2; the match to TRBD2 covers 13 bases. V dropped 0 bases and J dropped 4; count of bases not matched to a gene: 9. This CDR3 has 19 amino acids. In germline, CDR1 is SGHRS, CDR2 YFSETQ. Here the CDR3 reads CASSLGGLAGDTTTGELFF. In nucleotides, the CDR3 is TGCGCCAGCAGCTTGGGAGGACTAGCGGGAGACACGACCACCGGGGAGCTGTTTTTT. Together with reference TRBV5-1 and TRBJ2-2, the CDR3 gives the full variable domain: KAGVTQTPRYLIKTRGQQVTLSCSPISGHRSVSWYQQTPGQGLQFLFEYFSETQRNKGNFPGRFSGRQFSNSRSEMNVSTLELGDSALYLCASSLGGLAGDTTTGELFFGEGSRLTVL.

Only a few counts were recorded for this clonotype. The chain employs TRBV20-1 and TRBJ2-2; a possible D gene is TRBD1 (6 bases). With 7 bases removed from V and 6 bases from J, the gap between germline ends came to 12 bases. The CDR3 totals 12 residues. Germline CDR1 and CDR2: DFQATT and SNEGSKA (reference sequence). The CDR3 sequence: CSVPQGAGELFF. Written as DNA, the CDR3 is TGCAGTGTCCCACAGGGTGCCGGGGAGCTGTTTTTT.

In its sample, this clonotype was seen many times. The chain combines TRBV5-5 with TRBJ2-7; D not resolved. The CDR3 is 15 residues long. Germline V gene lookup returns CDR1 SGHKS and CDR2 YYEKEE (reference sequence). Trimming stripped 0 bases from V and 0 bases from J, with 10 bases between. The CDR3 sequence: CASSLGAVSSYEQYF. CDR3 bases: TGTGCCAGCAGCTTGGGGGCAGTTAGCTCCTACGAGCAGTACTTC.

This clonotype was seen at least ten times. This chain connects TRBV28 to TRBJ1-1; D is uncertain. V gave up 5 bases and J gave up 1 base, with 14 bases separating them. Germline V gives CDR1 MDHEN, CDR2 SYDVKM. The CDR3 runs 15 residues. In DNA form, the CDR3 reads TGTGCCAGCAGTCTAAGAACCCGGGGGAACACTGAAGCTTTCTTT. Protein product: CASSLRTRGNTEAFF.